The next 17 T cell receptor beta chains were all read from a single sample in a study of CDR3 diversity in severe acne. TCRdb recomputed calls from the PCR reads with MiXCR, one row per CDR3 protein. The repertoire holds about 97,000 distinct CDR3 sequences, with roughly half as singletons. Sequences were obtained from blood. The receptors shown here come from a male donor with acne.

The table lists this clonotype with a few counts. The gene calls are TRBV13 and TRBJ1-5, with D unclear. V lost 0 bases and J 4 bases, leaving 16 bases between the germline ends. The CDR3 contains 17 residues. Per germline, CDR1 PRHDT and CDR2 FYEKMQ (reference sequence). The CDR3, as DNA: TGTGCCAGCAGCTTAGGCGGTGGGGAAAGAGGAAATCAGCCCCAGCATTTT. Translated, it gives CASSLGGGERGNQPQHF.

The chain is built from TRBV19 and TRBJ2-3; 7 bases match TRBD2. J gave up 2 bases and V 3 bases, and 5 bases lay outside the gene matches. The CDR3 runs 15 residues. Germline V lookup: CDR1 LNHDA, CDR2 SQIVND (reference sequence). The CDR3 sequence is CASSMGGGPTDTQYF. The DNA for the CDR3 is TGTGCCAGTAGTATGGGGGGAGGGCCCACAGATACGCAGTATTTT.

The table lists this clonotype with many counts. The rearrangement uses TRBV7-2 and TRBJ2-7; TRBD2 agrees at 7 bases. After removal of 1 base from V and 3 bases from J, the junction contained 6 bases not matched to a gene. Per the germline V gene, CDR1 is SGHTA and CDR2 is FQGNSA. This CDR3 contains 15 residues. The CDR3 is CASSLGPGLHYEQYF. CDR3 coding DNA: TGTGCCAGCAGCTTAGGGCCGGGACTACACTACGAGCAGTACTTC.

CDR3 protein: CSARAWGSYEQYF. The CDR3 coding sequence is TGCAGTGCTAGGGCCTGGGGCTCCTACGAGCAGTACTTC. The gene calls are TRBV20-1 and TRBJ2-7; D is unclear. Trimming cost V 3 bases and J 0 bases, with 9 bases left between them. CDR3 length: 13 residues. From germline, CDR1 is DFQATT and CDR2 SNEGSKA (reference sequence).

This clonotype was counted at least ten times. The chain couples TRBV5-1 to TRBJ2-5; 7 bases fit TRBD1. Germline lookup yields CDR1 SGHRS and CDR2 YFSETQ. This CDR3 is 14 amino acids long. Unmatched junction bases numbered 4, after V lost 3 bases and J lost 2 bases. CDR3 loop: CASSYRDRQETQYF. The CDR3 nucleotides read TGCGCCAGCAGCTACCGGGACAGACAAGAGACCCAGTACTTC. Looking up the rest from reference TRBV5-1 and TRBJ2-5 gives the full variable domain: KAGVTQTPRYLIKTRGQQVTLSCSPISGHRSVSWYQQTPGQGLQFLFEYFSETQRNKGNFPGRFSGRQFSNSRSEMNVSTLELGDSALYLCASSYRDRQETQYFGPGTRLLVL.

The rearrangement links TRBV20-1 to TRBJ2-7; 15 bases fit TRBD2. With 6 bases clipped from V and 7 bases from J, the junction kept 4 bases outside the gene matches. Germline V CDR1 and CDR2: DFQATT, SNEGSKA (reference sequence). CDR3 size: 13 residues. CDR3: CSAGLAGGTEQYF. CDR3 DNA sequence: TGCAGTGCCGGACTAGCGGGAGGGACTGAGCAGTACTTC.

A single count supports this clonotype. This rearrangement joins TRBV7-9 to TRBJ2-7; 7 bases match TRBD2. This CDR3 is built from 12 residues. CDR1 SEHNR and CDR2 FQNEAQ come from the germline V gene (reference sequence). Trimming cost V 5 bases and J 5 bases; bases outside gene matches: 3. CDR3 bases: TGTGCCAGCAGCGGACTAGTTGACGAGCAGTACTTC. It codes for CASSGLVDEQYF. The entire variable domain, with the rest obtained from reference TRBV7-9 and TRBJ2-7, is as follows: DTGVSQNPRHKITKRGQNVTFRCDPISEHNRLYWYRQTLGQGPEFLTYFQNEAQLEKSRLLSDRFSAERPKGSFSTLEIQRTEQGDSAMYLCASSGLVDEQYFGPGTRLTVT.

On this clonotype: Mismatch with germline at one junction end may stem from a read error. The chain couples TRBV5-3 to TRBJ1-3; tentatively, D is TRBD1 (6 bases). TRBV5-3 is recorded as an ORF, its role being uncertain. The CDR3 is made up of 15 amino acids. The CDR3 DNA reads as TGTGCCAGCAGCTTACAGGGCGTCACCGAGAACACCATATATTTT. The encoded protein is CASSLQGVTENTIYF.

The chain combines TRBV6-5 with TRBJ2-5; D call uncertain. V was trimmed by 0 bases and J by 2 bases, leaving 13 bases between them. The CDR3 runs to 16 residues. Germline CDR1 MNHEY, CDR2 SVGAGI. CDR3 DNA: TGTGCCAGCAGTTACTCGAACCCCGGATCACAAGAGACCCAGTACTTC. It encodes CASSYSNPGSQETQYF.

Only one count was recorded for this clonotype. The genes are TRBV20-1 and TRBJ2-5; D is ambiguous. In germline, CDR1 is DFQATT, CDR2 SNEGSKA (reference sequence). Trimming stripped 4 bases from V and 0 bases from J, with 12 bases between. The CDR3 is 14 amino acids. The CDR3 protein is CSAIPSRNQETQYF. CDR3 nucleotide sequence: TGCAGTGCTATTCCTTCGCGGAACCAAGAGACCCAGTACTTC.

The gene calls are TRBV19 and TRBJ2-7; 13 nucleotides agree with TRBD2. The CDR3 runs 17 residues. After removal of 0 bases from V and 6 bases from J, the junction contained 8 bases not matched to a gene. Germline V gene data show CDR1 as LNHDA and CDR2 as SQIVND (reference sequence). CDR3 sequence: CASSIEGLAGVSGEQYF. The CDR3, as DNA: TGTGCCAGTAGTATAGAAGGACTAGCGGGAGTCTCAGGCGAGCAGTACTTC. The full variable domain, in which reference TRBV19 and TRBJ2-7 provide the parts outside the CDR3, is DGGITQSPKYLFRKEGQNVTLSCEQNLNHDAMYWYRQDPGQGLRLIYYSQIVNDFQKGDIAEGYSVSREKKESFPLTVTSAQKNPTAFYLCASSIEGLAGVSGEQYFGPGTRLTVT.

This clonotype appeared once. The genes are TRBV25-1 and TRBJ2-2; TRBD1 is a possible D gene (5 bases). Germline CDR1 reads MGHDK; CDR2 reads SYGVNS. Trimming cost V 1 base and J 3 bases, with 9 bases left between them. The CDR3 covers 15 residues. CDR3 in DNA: TGTGCCAGCAGTGAATCGGCAGGGTACACCGGGGAGCTGTTTTTT. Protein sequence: CASSESAGYTGELFF.

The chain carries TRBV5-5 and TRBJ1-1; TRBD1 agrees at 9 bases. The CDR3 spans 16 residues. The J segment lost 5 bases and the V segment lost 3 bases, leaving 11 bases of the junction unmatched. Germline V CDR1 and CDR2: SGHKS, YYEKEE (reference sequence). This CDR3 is CASSYYDTGGGTEAFF. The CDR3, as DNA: TGTGCCAGCAGCTACTACGACACAGGGGGCGGAACTGAAGCTTTCTTT. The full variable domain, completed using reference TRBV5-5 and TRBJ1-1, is DAGVTQSPTHLIKTRGQQVTLRCSPISGHKSVSWYQQVLGQGPQFIFQYYEKEERGRGNFPDRFSARQFPNYSSELNVNALLLGDSALYLCASSYYDTGGGTEAFFGQGTRLTVV.

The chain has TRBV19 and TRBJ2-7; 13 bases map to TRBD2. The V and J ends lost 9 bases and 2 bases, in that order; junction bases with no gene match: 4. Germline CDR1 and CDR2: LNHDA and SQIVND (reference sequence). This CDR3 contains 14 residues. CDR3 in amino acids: CASVGLAGAYEQYF. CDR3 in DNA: TGTGCCAGCGTAGGACTAGCGGGAGCCTACGAGCAGTACTTC.

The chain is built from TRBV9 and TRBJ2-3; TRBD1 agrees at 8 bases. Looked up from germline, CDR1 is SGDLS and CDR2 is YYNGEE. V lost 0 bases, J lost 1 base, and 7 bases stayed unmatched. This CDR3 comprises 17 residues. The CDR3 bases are TGTGCCAGCAGCGTAGACCCCGACAGGGGACGCACAGATACGCAGTATTTT. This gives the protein CASSVDPDRGRTDTQYF. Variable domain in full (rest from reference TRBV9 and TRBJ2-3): DSGVTQTPKHLITATGQRVTLRCSPRSGDLSVYWYQQSLDQGLQFLIQYYNGEERAKGNILERFSAQQFPDLHSELNLSSLELGDSALYFCASSVDPDRGRTDTQYFGPGTRLTVL.

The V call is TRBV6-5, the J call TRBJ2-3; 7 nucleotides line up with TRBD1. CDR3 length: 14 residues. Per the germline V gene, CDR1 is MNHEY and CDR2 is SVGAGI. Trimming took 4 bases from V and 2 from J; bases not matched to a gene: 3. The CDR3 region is CASSSGQTTDTQYF. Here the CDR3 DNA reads TGTGCCAGCAGTTCGGGACAGACCACAGATACGCAGTATTTT.

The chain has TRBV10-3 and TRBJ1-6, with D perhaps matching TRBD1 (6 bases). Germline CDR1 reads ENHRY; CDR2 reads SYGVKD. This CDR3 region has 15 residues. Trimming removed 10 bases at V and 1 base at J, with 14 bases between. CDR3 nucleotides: TGTGCCACCGCGGGGGCTGAATCCTATAATTCACCCCTCCACTTT. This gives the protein CATAGAESYNSPLHF.